This TCR beta chain was recovered during a study of cytomegalovirus exposure and HLA in healthy donors. The donors were part of the 120-subject validation cohort, which stood apart from the roughly 670-subject first cohort. The sample holds a few counts of this clone. The antigen is unknown. The method was immunoSEQ multiplex PCR; TCRdb's version includes in-frame clones alone and lacks a portion of them. The repertoire holds about 64,000 clones, with over 85% as singletons. Study-wide results and limits: In vitro work confirmed that a few CMV-associated chains recognize CMV antigens. The study labeled 180 or so TCR beta chains cytomegalovirus-associated.

The receptor comes from a woman aged 18-29 years in good health and CMV-seropositive. Input material: PBMCs.

The CDR3 nucleotides are TGTGCCAGTAGTATATTCCCCTCTTCTTCGTATGGCTACACCTTC. Its translation: CASSIFPSSSYGYTF. The V call is TRBV19, the J call TRBJ1-2; D is unclear. From germline, CDR1 is LNHDA and CDR2 SQIVND (reference sequence). V gave up 2 bases and J gave up 5 bases, with 15 bases separating them. The length of the CDR3 is 15 residues.